This T cell receptor beta chain was found in a study of T cell responses to AZD1222 COVID-19 vaccine. CDR3 length equals 15 residues. Trimming removed 2 bases at V and 7 bases at J, with 12 bases between. CDR1 and CDR2 from the germline V gene are SGHVS and FQNEAQ. Study findings and constraints: Donors were largely white British and mainly female; clonal diversity was possibly underestimated.

Some clones are missing from TCRdb's copy, which holds only in-frame ones; the method was immunoSEQ multiplex PCR. The sample carries tens of thousands of clones, 89% recorded once. With regard to this clone: What it recognizes is unknown.

The sequences come from peripheral blood, collected 28 days after the second AZD1222 dose. The receptor's source is an adult who received the AZD1222 COVID-19 vaccine. The V call is TRBV7-8, the J call TRBJ1-6; no definite D call. Here the CDR3 DNA reads TGTGCCAGCAGCTTATTCCCCGCTGGGAATTCACCCCTCCACTTT. Its protein product is CASSLFPAGNSPLHF.